This T cell receptor (beta chain) was captured by sequencing in a study of cytomegalovirus exposure and HLA in healthy donors. Only in-frame clones appear in the TCRdb table, and some are missing; sequencing was by immunoSEQ multiplex PCR. Among 90,000 to 100,000 clones listed, roughly 84% were seen once. Note on this clone: Its antigen remains unidentified.

Points from the study as a whole: It was confirmed in vitro that a few of the CMV-associated chains were specific for CMV antigens.

Sequenced sample: PBMCs. The TCR originated in a man aged 18 to 35 in good health and CMV-seropositive.

The CDR3 nucleotides read TGTGCCAGCAGTTACGCCCTGGGACAGGGCGCCACTGAAGCTTTCTTT. Translation: CASSYALGQGATEAFF. V gene TRBV6-5 combines with J gene TRBJ1-1; 9 bases align to TRBD1. This CDR3 comprises 16 residues. The germline CDR1 and CDR2 sequences are MNHEY and SVGAGI. The V gene end was trimmed by 2 bases and the J gene end by 4 bases; junction bases not matched to a gene: 8.